This T cell receptor (beta chain) derives from a study of cytomegalovirus exposure and HLA in healthy donors. 13 Jbeta primers and 60 Vbeta primers were used for the PCR. Measured with immunoSEQ multiplex PCR; TCRdb has only the in-frame clones, and not every one. The table shows 130,000 or so clones, with 65% to 80% occurring only once. The CDR3 totals 14 residues. Germline-derived CDR1 and CDR2 are SGDLS and YYNGEE. V was shortened by 0 bases and J by 5 bases, with 9 bases between the two germline ends. The genes are TRBV9 and TRBJ1-5; D is perhaps TRBD1 (6 bases). The TCR comes from a woman aged 18-35 years in good health and CMV-seronegative. Source material: PBMCs. For the CDR3, the DNA is TGTGCCAGCAGCGTAGGAGGGGGAGATCAGCCCCAGCATTTT. As protein: CASSVGGGDQPQHF.